One sample yielded the 30 T cell receptor beta chains listed below, sequenced in a study of T cell responses to AZD1222 COVID-19 vaccine. Sequenced by immunoSEQ multiplex PCR; TCRdb stores in-frame clones only, minus some. The table shows under 110,000 clones, with 90% occurring only once. The source was peripheral blood, collected on day 0 of AZD1222 vaccination. Receptors were obtained from an adult in good health.

This clone was recorded only once. This rearrangement joins TRBV7-9 to TRBJ1-2; no clear D gene. CDR1 is SEHNR, CDR2 FQNEAQ, per germline (reference sequence). This CDR3 is 10 amino acids long. V lost 3 bases to trimming and J lost 8 bases, with 4 bases between them. The CDR3 nucleotides are TGTGCCAGCAGCTTGGGAGGCTACACCTTC. This translates into CASSLGGYTF.

This clone was detected only a few times. The gene calls are TRBV6-5 and TRBJ2-7; TRBD2 agrees at 8 bases. Germline assignment: CDR1 MNHEY and CDR2 SVGAGI. The CDR3 sequence is 16 residues long. Trimming removed 4 bases from V and 1 base from J; junction bases left unmatched: 9. DNA for the CDR3: TGTGCCAGCAGTTCCACGGGGGGGGCTGCTTCCTACGAGCAGTACTTC. Its protein is CASSSTGGAASYEQYF.

This chain connects TRBV7-3 to TRBJ2-7; 8 positions match TRBD2. CDR1 and CDR2 from the germline V gene are SGHTA and FQGTGA. The J segment lost 2 bases and the V segment lost 0 bases, leaving 12 bases of the junction unmatched. CDR3 length: 18 residues. CDR3 sequence: CASSLTGSAGDITYEQYF. The CDR3 nucleotides read TGTGCCAGCAGCTTAACCGGTTCAGCGGGGGACATTACCTACGAGCAGTACTTC.

Only a few counts were recorded for this clone. The sample holds other DNA sequences that translate to the same CDR3. J is TRBJ1-5 and V is TRBV7-8; D uncertain. The V end was cut by 1 base, the J end by 4 bases, with 5 bases between. Germline loops: CDR1 SGHVS, CDR2 FQNEAQ. This CDR3 is built from 13 residues. The chain's CDR3 is CASSLDRNQPQHF. In DNA form, the CDR3 reads TGTGCCAGCAGCTTAGATAGAAATCAGCCCCAGCATTTT.

This clone was picked up one time. The chain couples TRBV6-5 to TRBJ2-5; TRBD1 might be the D (5 bases). Germline loops: CDR1 MNHEY, CDR2 SVGAGI. This CDR3 has 15 amino acids. The germline V and J ends were trimmed by 2 bases and 0 bases, with 10 bases remaining between them. CDR3 DNA: TGTGCCAGCAGTTACCAAGACAGCTACCAAGAGACCCAGTACTTC. It is translated as CASSYQDSYQETQYF.

V usage is TRBV5-5 and J usage is TRBJ1-2; D perhaps matches TRBD1 (5 bases). This CDR3 is 15 amino acids long. CDR1 is SGHKS, CDR2 YYEKEE, per germline (reference sequence). The ends were cut back, 0 bases at V and 4 bases at J, with 13 bases in the middle. Written as DNA, the CDR3 is TGTGCCAGCAGCTTGGAATGGTCACAGGCCTATGGCTACACCTTC. Translating it yields CASSLEWSQAYGYTF.

J is TRBJ1-2 and V is TRBV14; D is unresolved. The CDR3 loop spans 13 amino acids. With 1 base removed from V and 7 bases from J, the gap between germline ends came to 10 bases. Germline V gives CDR1 SGHDN, CDR2 FVKESK. The DNA of the CDR3 is TGTGCCAGCAGCCAAGTGGTACAATCTGGCTACACCTTC. Amino acid sequence: CASSQVVQSGYTF.

This rearrangement joins TRBV10-3 to TRBJ1-3; 9 nucleotides match TRBD1. This CDR3 contains 14 residues. J lost 0 bases, V lost 10 bases, and 4 bases had no gene match. Germline V CDR1 and CDR2: ENHRY, SYGVKD. The CDR3 spells CATRQGDSGNTIYF. The CDR3 DNA reads as TGTGCCACCCGACAGGGGGACTCTGGAAACACCATATATTTT.

The CDR3 sequence: CASSLEASGGAYEQYF. The CDR3, as DNA: TGTGCCAGCAGTTTAGAGGCTAGCGGGGGGGCCTACGAGCAGTACTTC. J is TRBJ2-7 and V is TRBV27; 12 nucleotides match TRBD2. The CDR3 runs to 16 residues. CDR1 is MNHEY, CDR2 SMNVEV, per germline (reference sequence). J gave up 2 bases and V 2 bases, and 4 bases lay outside the gene matches.

This CDR3 reads CASGQEYSNQPQHF. DNA for the CDR3: TGTGCCAGCGGCCAGGAGTATAGCAATCAGCCCCAGCATTTT. V gene TRBV25-1 combines with J gene TRBJ1-5, with no clear D. V dropped 8 bases and J dropped 0 bases, with 11 bases sitting between them. The germline CDR1 and CDR2 sequences are MGHDK and SYGVNS. CDR3 length equals 14 residues.

The J gene is TRBJ1-6, the V gene TRBV9, with D possibly matching TRBD1 (5 bases). The CDR3 loop spans 13 amino acids. Trimming removed 4 bases at V and 14 bases at J, with 16 bases between. The V gene's germline CDR1 is SGDLS and CDR2 YYNGEE. CDR3 loop: CASSRDPMGSLHF. For the CDR3, the DNA is TGTGCCAGCAGCAGGGACCCGATGGGGTCCCTCCACTTT. Combining the CDR3 with reference TRBV9 and TRBJ1-6 gives the whole variable domain DSGVTQTPKHLITATGQRVTLRCSPRSGDLSVYWYQQSLDQGLQFLIQYYNGEERAKGNILERFSAQQFPDLHSELNLSSLELGDSALYFCASSRDPMGSLHFGNGTRLTVT.

J is TRBJ1-1 and V is TRBV5-1; no clear D. The V end was cut by 5 bases, the J end by 0 bases, with 2 bases between. Germline CDR1 is SGHRS and CDR2 is YFSETQ. CDR3 length: 11 amino acids. Here the CDR3 reads CASRLNTEAFF. DNA for the CDR3: TGCGCCAGCAGGTTGAACACTGAAGCTTTCTTT.

The chain joins TRBV6-1 to TRBJ2-2; TRBD1 might be the D (6 bases). V shed 6 bases and J shed 0 bases, with 11 bases lying between them. Looked up from germline, CDR1 is MNHNS and CDR2 is SASEGT. This CDR3 has 15 amino acids. CDR3 nucleotides: TGTGCCAGCAGGAAAACAGGGTCGAACACCGGGGAGCTGTTTTTT. Translation gives CASRKTGSNTGELFF.

The CDR3 spells CSVASNPNQPQHF. CDR3 DNA sequence: TGCAGCGTTGCGTCCAACCCTAATCAGCCCCAGCATTTT. V is TRBV29-1 and J is TRBJ1-5; the D is unclear. The germline V gene encodes CDR1 SQVTM and CDR2 ANQGSEA. The CDR3 consists of 13 residues. V was cut by 4 bases and J by 4 bases, with 11 bases left in between.

The chain is built from TRBV6-1 and TRBJ1-2, with no clear D. Trimming removed 3 bases at V and 0 bases at J, with 23 bases between. This CDR3 region has 19 residues. Germline CDR1 reads MNHNS; CDR2 reads SASEGT. The CDR3: CASSDRRRTIPQANYGYTF. As DNA, the CDR3 is TGTGCCAGCAGTGATCGACGTCGGACCATACCCCAAGCTAACTATGGCTACACCTTC.

V and J are TRBV5-4 and TRBJ1-2, with D possibly TRBD1 on 5 matching bases. This CDR3 has 14 amino acids. In germline, CDR1 is SGHNT, CDR2 YYREEE (reference sequence). The ends were cut back, 3 bases at V and 7 bases at J, with 16 bases in the middle. CDR3 in DNA: TGTGCCAGCAGCTCCTTAGTAGCGGGACGTGGCTACACCTTC. Its translation is CASSSLVAGRGYTF.

The chain has TRBV5-1 and TRBJ2-5, with D possibly TRBD2 on 5 matching bases. The CDR3 covers 14 residues. The germline CDR1 and CDR2 sequences are SGHRS and YFSETQ. Trimming took 2 bases from V and 5 from J, leaving 13 bases between them. The CDR3 loop is CASSFFTGEETQYF. The CDR3 DNA is TGCGCCAGCAGCTTTTTTACCGGGGAGGAGACCCAGTACTTC.

In nucleotides, the CDR3 is TGCAGTGAGCCAGGGGGTGAAAAACTGTTTTTT. It translates to CSEPGGEKLFF. The rearrangement joins TRBV20-1 to TRBJ1-4, with 7 bases matching TRBD1. V dropped 7 bases and J dropped 7; count of bases not matched to a gene: 3. The CDR3 totals 11 residues. Germline V gene data show CDR1 as DFQATT and CDR2 as SNEGSKA (reference sequence).

The rearrangement links TRBV7-2 to TRBJ1-1, with D maybe TRBD1 (6 bases). CDR3 size: 15 residues. Germline values: CDR1 SGHTA, CDR2 FQGNSA. Deletions cut 5 bases from V and 1 base from J, with 14 bases between. The CDR3 region is CASSPHRVKNTEAFF. CDR3 in DNA: TGTGCCAGCAGCCCCCACAGGGTTAAGAACACTGAAGCTTTCTTT.

This clone was seen just once. This chain joins TRBV19 and TRBJ1-5; the D gene is possibly TRBD1 (6 bases). Trimming shortened V by 3 bases and J by 6 bases, and 15 bases separated the two germline ends. CDR1 is LNHDA and CDR2 is SQIVND in the germline V gene (reference sequence). This CDR3 region has 15 residues. The CDR3 nucleotides read TGTGCCAGTAGTATTAAAGGTACAGGGACTCAGCCCCAGCATTTT. Residues: CASSIKGTGTQPQHF.

This sequence joins TRBV18 and TRBJ2-7, with 10 positions matching TRBD2. CDR1 is KGHSH and CDR2 is LQKENI in the germline V gene. Trimming removed 6 bases from V and 0 bases from J; junction bases left unmatched: 5. The CDR3 is made up of 15 amino acids. The CDR3 here is CASSPTSGVSYEQYF. The CDR3 bases are TGTGCCAGCTCGCCTACTAGCGGGGTCTCCTACGAGCAGTACTTC.

The chain has TRBV24-1 and TRBJ2-3; D perhaps matches TRBD1 (6 bases). This CDR3 region has 14 residues. The V gene's germline CDR1 is KGHDR and CDR2 SFDVKD. Trimming cost V 9 bases and J 3 bases, with 15 bases left between them. This CDR3 is CATYPGERTDTQYF. The CDR3 DNA sequence: TGTGCCACCTACCCAGGGGAAAGGACAGATACGCAGTATTTT.

As DNA, the CDR3 is TGTGCCAGCAGCCAAACAACACCATCCTACGAGCAGTACTTC. This codes for CASSQTTPSYEQYF. The chain employs TRBV3-1 (or the pseudogene TRBV3-2) and TRBJ2-7; D not certain. The V gene's germline CDR1 is LGHDT and CDR2 YNNKEL (reference sequence). V lost 2 bases to trimming and J lost 1 base, with 9 bases between them. This CDR3 spans 14 amino acids.

The chain recombines TRBV18 with TRBJ1-5; D not certain. Germline V CDR1 and CDR2: KGHSH, LQKENI. The length of the CDR3 is 14 residues. V was pared by 3 bases and J by 2 bases, with 8 bases between. The DNA of the CDR3 is TGTGCCAGCTCACCCCGACCGGGCAATCAGCCCCAGCATTTT. Translated: CASSPRPGNQPQHF.

This clone was detected only once. The J gene is TRBJ1-2, the V gene TRBV18, with unresolved D. Trimming removed 3 bases at V and 4 bases at J, with 12 bases between. Germline V gene data show CDR1 as KGHSH and CDR2 as LQKENI. The CDR3 sequence is 14 residues long. In DNA, the CDR3 is TGTGCCAGCTCACCGTCGAGCAAGTCCTATGGCTACACCTTC. Protein sequence: CASSPSSKSYGYTF.

This clone was found once. The genes are TRBV25-1 and TRBJ2-5; 8 positions match TRBD1. The CDR3 runs to 15 residues. The J segment lost 5 bases and the V segment lost 4 bases, leaving 9 bases of the junction unmatched. Germline values: CDR1 MGHDK, CDR2 SYGVNS. CDR3 loop: CASSAAGGGGETQYF. CDR3 bases: TGTGCCAGCAGTGCAGCAGGGGGCGGTGGGGAGACCCAGTACTTC. Full variable domain (remainder filled in from reference TRBV25-1 and TRBJ2-5): EADIYQTPRYLVIGTGKKITLECSQTMGHDKMYWYQQDPGMELHLIHYSYGVNSTEKGDLSSESTVSRIRTEHFPLTLESARPSHTSQYLCASSAAGGGGETQYFGPGTRLLVL.

The gene calls are TRBV5-4 and TRBJ2-1; D not certain. This CDR3 contains 13 residues. Looked up from germline, CDR1 is SGHNT and CDR2 is YYREEE (reference sequence). V was trimmed by 4 bases and J by 6 bases, leaving 11 bases between them. The CDR3 DNA is TGTGCCAGCAGCCACGCTCAGGTCAATGAGCAGTTCTTC. This translates into CASSHAQVNEQFF.

The J gene is TRBJ1-6, the V gene TRBV5-1; D call uncertain. This CDR3 has 17 amino acids. Germline CDR1 SGHRS, CDR2 YFSETQ. The germline V and J ends were trimmed by 4 bases and 0 bases, with 14 bases remaining between them. The CDR3 coding sequence is TGCGCCAGCAGCCCCGATATCTACGGCTCCTATAATTCACCCCTCCACTTT. This gives the protein CASSPDIYGSYNSPLHF.

V is TRBV6-1 and J is TRBJ2-1, with D possibly being TRBD2 (5 bases). Looked up from germline, CDR1 is MNHNS and CDR2 is SASEGT. V lost 1 base to trimming and J lost 13 bases, with 17 bases between them. The length of the CDR3 is 14 residues. The CDR3 here is CASSEGGLLKLQFF. The DNA for the CDR3 is TGTGCCAGCAGTGAAGGAGGGCTCTTGAAATTACAGTTCTTC.

V and J are TRBV6-5 and TRBJ2-7; possibly TRBD1 or TRBD2 for D (5 bases each). V was clipped by 8 bases and J by 0 bases, with 14 bases between them. Germline lookup yields CDR1 MNHEY and CDR2 SVGAGI. The CDR3 has 14 residues. The CDR3 region has the DNA TGTGCCAGCGCAATGGGACCCTTCTCCTACGAGCAGTACTTC. It yields the protein CASAMGPFSYEQYF.